This T cell receptor (beta chain) is from a study of post-analysis software for immune sequencing data. Study as a whole: The patients showed relapsing-remitting, secondary progressive and progressive-relapsing multiple sclerosis courses. Study observations and caveats: Normalized Chao1 diversity was significantly reduced in patients versus controls. In patients, about 5 TRBV segments were more frequent than in controls, with TRBV5-6, TRBV5-1 and TRBV20-1 among them. F measure showed strong co-clustering of same-batch samples.

V lost 3 bases and J 2 bases, leaving 20 bases between the germline ends. The CDR3 is 18 residues long. From germline, CDR1 is SEHNR and CDR2 FQNEAQ (reference sequence). The table lists this clonotype with a few counts. Antigen unknown. Prepared TCR beta cDNA libraries contained unique molecular identifiers. TCRdb reanalysed the PCR reads using MiXCR and keeps one entry per CDR3 protein. This table holds hundreds of thousands of distinct CDR3 sequences, 30% found once. This chain uses TRBV7-9 with TRBJ2-1, with D possibly being TRBD1 or TRBD2 (5 bases each). The receptor's source is a girl between 5 and 17 years old with multiple sclerosis. What was sequenced was blood. CDR3 in DNA: TGTGCCAGCAGCTTCCCGCCGAGGGGCCGAGGGACCTACAATGAGCAGTTCTTC. It yields the protein CASSFPPRGRGTYNEQFF.